These 8 T cell receptor beta chains were sequenced from one sample in a study of blood T cell repertoires in COVID-19. Here immunoSEQ multiplex PCR was the method, and the copy in TCRdb shows in-frame clones only, minus some. The sample holds under 75,000 clones; around 90% are singletons and the top ten take roughly 20%. Specimen: peripheral blood. The receptors were sampled from a woman of 80 years or more with active COVID-19.

The V call is TRBV10-3, the J call TRBJ2-3; TRBD2 matches at 11 bases. The CDR3 contains 15 residues. Per germline, CDR1 ENHRY and CDR2 SYGVKD. V shed 2 bases, J shed 4 bases, and the junction held 2 bases outside the gene matches. CDR3 in amino acids: CAISELAGGPDTQYF. The CDR3 bases are TGTGCCATCAGTGAGCTAGCGGGGGGCCCAGATACGCAGTATTTT.

This sequence joins TRBV29-1 and TRBJ2-3; no firm D call. V shed 5 bases and J shed 6 bases, with 12 bases lying between them. Germline V gene sequence: CDR1 SQVTM, CDR2 ANQGSEA. This CDR3 spans 12 amino acids. CDR3 coding DNA: TGCAGCGTTTTAACTGGTGCGGATACGCAGTATTTT. It is translated as CSVLTGADTQYF.

This clone turned up a few times. The chain is built from TRBV19 and TRBJ2-7, with D unclear. Germline-derived CDR1 and CDR2 are LNHDA and SQIVND (reference sequence). V was pared by 4 bases and J by 0 bases, with 7 bases between. The CDR3 has 13 amino acids. CDR3 in DNA: TGTGCCAGTAGTACCGCCTACTCCTACGAGCAGTACTTC. Encoded protein: CASSTAYSYEQYF.

This chain links TRBV19 with TRBJ1-1; D ambiguous. The germline V gene has CDR1 LNHDA and CDR2 SQIVND (reference sequence). The CDR3 consists of 11 residues. V was pared by 11 bases and J by 1 base, with 8 bases between. The CDR3 loop reads CAAATNTEAFF. In DNA form, the CDR3 reads TGTGCCGCGGCCACGAACACTGAAGCTTTCTTT.

This chain uses TRBV5-6 with TRBJ1-2; D ambiguous. The length of the CDR3 is 14 residues. V was cut by 0 bases and J by 1 base, with 7 bases left in between. Germline V gene data show CDR1 as SGHDT and CDR2 as YYEEEE. CDR3 nucleotide sequence: TGTGCCAGCAGCTTGGGAGCGGGTAACTATGGCTACACCTTC. This translates into CASSLGAGNYGYTF.

Only a few counts were recorded for this clone. Written as DNA, the CDR3 is TGTGCCAGCAGTCCCCCGACCGGGACAGGGTTCTACGAGCAGTACTTC. This sequence encodes CASSPPTGTGFYEQYF. The V gene is TRBV6-2 or TRBV6-3, the J gene TRBJ2-7; 9 nucleotides align to TRBD1. The germline V gene encodes CDR1 MNHEY and CDR2 SVGEGT. V was pared by 5 bases and J by 3 bases, with 11 bases of the junction left unmatched. This CDR3 has 16 amino acids.

The chain uses TRBV20-1 and TRBJ2-1, with D perhaps matching TRBD1 (5 bases). The germline V gene encodes CDR1 DFQATT and CDR2 SNEGSKA (reference sequence). V dropped 3 bases and J dropped 2 bases, with 11 bases sitting between them. The CDR3 contains 14 residues. CDR3 DNA: TGCAGTGCTAGTATAAGGGGAACCTACAATGAGCAGTTCTTC. Protein sequence: CSASIRGTYNEQFF.

The gene calls are TRBV6-2 or TRBV6-3 and TRBJ2-1; 9 bases are shared with TRBD2. The junction had 5 bases not matched to a gene; V was cut back by 4 bases and J by 4 bases. The CDR3 extends over 15 amino acids. Germline values: CDR1 MNHEY, CDR2 SVGEGT. The CDR3 protein is CASSFSSGAYNEQFF. DNA for the CDR3: TGTGCCAGCAGTTTCTCTAGCGGGGCTTACAATGAGCAGTTCTTC.